This TCR beta chain was captured by sequencing in a study of blood T cell repertoires in COVID-19. In the study overall: The origin of the acute and convalescent COVID-19 samples was the United States, Italy and Spain. Sample material is recorded as cDNA or gDNA derived from T cells, B-cell-depleted T cells, or PBMCs.

Study processing details: The authors estimated nucleated cell counts from reference gene primer amplification. Sequencing used immunoSEQ multiplex PCR; TCRdb keeps in-frame clones, though not all of them. The DNA was the basis for D and trimming; V, J and clone size are from that table. The sample has about 160,000 clones, 70% to 85% seen once; the top ten hold 6.5% to 7.5%. Seattle-derived patients entered the study during active infection and were followed longitudinally. This CDR3 contains 13 residues. The V gene lost 0 bases and the J gene lost 8 bases, with 10 bases spanning the gap. The germline V gene has CDR1 MNHEY and CDR2 SVGAGI.

V and J are TRBV6-5 and TRBJ1-1, with unresolved D. The specimen sequenced was peripheral blood. This sequence was found in a man at least 80 years old with COVID-19, enrolled during active disease. Here the CDR3 DNA reads TGTGCCAGCAGTTACTCGATTACTGCCGAAGCTTTCTTT. Its protein product is CASSYSITAEAFF.